The text below deals with one T cell receptor beta chain. No antigen is known for it. There are no base qualities to consult, and no much larger clone falls within one base. Libraries were prepared through the immunoSEQ multiplex PCR assay. Adaptive Biotechnologies carried out TCRB amplification, library preparation, sequencing and preliminary bioinformatics at Survey level resolution. Per the authors' processing: In R, clonality was calculated as 1 minus the normalized Shannon entropy, and the Gini index was computed using the R package ineq. The overlap score was defined as the summed counts of shared sequences divided by the total counts of all sequences in both compared samples. Significance of shared clonotypes was assessed by Fisher's exact test, with a theoretical repertoire of 10^7 TCRB sequences assumed. TCRdb re-hosts the immuneACCESS table, in-frame sequences only. Its copies lack some clones; in the studies checked, an unresolved V gene accounts for under half of them, and the cause for the rest is not known. D and trimming come from the DNA, and the V and J calls and clone size come from that table. The sample table contains approximately 13,000 clones; only one count was recorded for nearly 80% of them. Clones ranked in the top ten supply almost 0.45% of the sample.

This sample stems from a study of follicular helper T cells after annual influenza vaccination (dated by TCRdb to the late 2010s). Turning to the overall study: After each seasonal influenza vaccination, blood samples were collected on days 0, 7 and 28. Multi-year samples were obtained from about six subjects, with two vaccination seasons covered for four subjects and three seasons covered for two subjects. One week after vaccination, a second recruited cohort of more than nine subjects (Table S1) displayed a similar ICOS+CD38+ cTfh response. Samples from 2013-2014 were cryopreserved, whereas samples from about 2015 were processed immediately after collection. To study recall of cTfh clones, some subjects were followed across successive annual vaccinations spanning the 2013-2014, 2014-2015 and 2015-2016 seasons.

What this sample's time point label stands for: 2015-2016 season, pre-vaccination. Adults were given seasonal inactivated influenza vaccine (Fluvarix), and sorted blood CD4 subsets were followed by TCRB sequencing before and after vaccination. To be eligible, subjects had to live in the community and must not have received influenza vaccine in the previous 6 months. Influenza vaccine contraindications, substance abuse, HIV/AIDS, active malignancy, immunomodulatory medication and active illness such as respiratory infection were included among the exclusion criteria. At each time point, about 35 to 110 mL of blood was collected. PBMC were isolated using Ficoll-Paque PLUS or SepMate separation. As a non-Tfh subset for comparison, CXCR5- memory CD4 T cells were sorted. Cell subsets were sorted from PBMC on a BD FACS Aria before DNA extraction. At the junction V is shortened by 6 bases and J by 0 bases, with 15 bases in between. CDR1 SGHDN and CDR2 FVKESK are derived from the germline V gene. The CDR3 measures 16 amino acids from cysteine to phenylalanine. The retained sequence is limited to the CDR3, 48 bases, with the frame set at the first base.

What the work shows at the level of the full study, not this receptor alone: Productive TCRB sequences were recovered from only roughly 9-20% of analyzed cells, so rare clonotypes could not be sampled. Successive annual vaccinations recalled a recurring oligoclonal ICOS+CD38+ cTfh response that included tetramer and AIM influenza-specific clonotypes. ICOS+CD38+ cTfh clonality correlated with the frequency of that population, and its change correlated with the change in circulating plasmablast frequency. In evaluating whether influenza clones were enriched, the possibility that the far larger non-cTfh compartments were undersampled could not be ruled out. Day 7 ICOS+CD38+ clones were most often found later in ICOS-CD38- cTfh, suggesting that subset may serve as a memory reservoir.

The V and J genes are TRBV14 and TRBJ2-1, with a tentative D gene TRBD2 over 5 matching bases. This TCR came from an adult who received the influenza vaccine. The starting material was CXCR5- memory CD4+ T cells sorted from blood, obtained on the day of influenza vaccination. Interpreted using the paper, the cell subset or site label stands for: CXCR5- memory CD4 T cells. CDR3 region: CASSPGIKSSYNEQFF. The DNA is as follows: TGTGCCAGCAGTCCCGGGATCAAGAGCTCCTACAATGAGCAGTTCTTC.